This T cell receptor beta chain was identified during a study of blood T cells in healthy people across ages. Sample-barcoded 5' priming and a J-beta primer mix drove a second PCR of about 7 to 12 cycles. TCRdb recomputed calls from the 5' RACE reads with MiXCR, one row per CDR3 protein. The sample yields 1.5 million to 2 million distinct CDR3 sequences, roughly 52% seen once. This CDR3 region has 12 residues. Between the trimmed V and J ends, which lost 7 bases and 2 bases, there was a span of 7 bases. The material sequenced was blood. J is TRBJ2-3 and V is TRBV12-3 or TRBV12-4, with no clear D. The sequence came from a woman between 35 and 50 years old in good health. The CDR3 sequence is CASTANTDTQYF. DNA for the CDR3: TGTGCCAGCACTGCGAACACAGATACGCAGTATTTT.